This TCR beta chain emerged from a study of tumor-infiltrating lymphocytes in localized non-small cell lung cancer. This clone was observed a few times. Assay used: immunoSEQ multiplex PCR; TCRdb lists only in-frame clones, some missing. In the table there are around 9,200 clones, 81% of which are singletons. CDR3 length: 15 amino acids. Per the germline V gene, CDR1 is MGHRA and CDR2 is YSYEKL. V was cut by 4 bases and J by 1 base, with 13 bases left in between. The chain recombines TRBV4-1 with TRBJ1-1; possible D gene TRBD1, 5 bases. The sequence was collected from a human donor with non-small cell lung cancer. The material sequenced was uninvolved lung tissue not adjacent to the tumor. DNA for the CDR3: TGCGCCAGCAGCCGAACGACAGAGACGAACACTGAAGCTTTCTTT. This sequence encodes CASSRTTETNTEAFF.